This entry lists 11 T cell receptor beta chains sequenced from one sample in a study of beta chain features in type 1 diabetes (dated by TCRdb to about 2018). Libraries came from the immunoSEQ multiplex PCR assay. The High Capacity cDNA Reverse Transcription Kit was used to reverse transcribe all of the isolated RNA, meaning that expressed TCRB transcripts were what got sequenced. This immuneACCESS table, as held by TCRdb, lists in-frame sequences with V and J called but not all clones. Of the missing ones, under half trace to an unresolved V gene in checked studies; the others have no known cause. The sample records almost 350,000 clones, roughly 21% of which are singletons. The ten largest clones take up 0.035% to 0.05% of the sample. Sequencing used naive CD4+ T cells from blood. The sample's cell subset or site label is to be understood as: true naive CD4+ T cells. The receptors were gathered from a woman younger than 30 in good health.

The chain employs TRBV7-2 and TRBJ2-7, with 10 bases aligning to TRBD2. The V and J ends lost 2 bases and 4 bases, in that order; junction bases with no gene match: 5. The CDR3 spans 15 residues. Germline CDR1 and CDR2: SGHTA and FQGNSA. The DNA for the CDR3 is TGTGCCAGCAGCTTAACTAGCGGGATACAATACGAGCAGTACTTC. It encodes CASSLTSGIQYEQYF.

This clone appeared a few times. The chain joins TRBV5-1 to TRBJ2-7; D is perhaps TRBD2 (7 bases). This CDR3 is built from 15 residues. Germline CDR1 reads SGHRS; CDR2 reads YFSETQ. The V gene lost 6 bases and the J gene lost 7 bases, with 23 bases spanning the gap. The CDR3 DNA is TGCGCCAGCACCATTGGCCGGGGGGCCTCGCGGGAGCAGTACTTC. As protein: CASTIGRGASREQYF.

The table lists this clone with a few counts. J is TRBJ2-7 and V is TRBV4-2; 7 bases are shared with TRBD1. Germline CDR1 reads LGHNA; CDR2 reads YNFKEQ. V dropped 4 bases and J dropped 1; count of bases not matched to a gene: 13. CDR3 length: 17 amino acids. The CDR3 DNA reads as TGTGCCAGCAGCCGATCTGCACGGTTGGGACAGTCCTACGAGCAGTACTTC. Translated: CASSRSARLGQSYEQYF.

The V and J genes are TRBV28 and TRBJ1-2, with a tentative D call TRBD1 (6 bases). The CDR3 has 15 residues. Germline lookup yields CDR1 MDHEN and CDR2 SYDVKM. The V gene lost 5 bases and the J gene lost 0 bases, with 13 bases spanning the gap. Here the CDR3 DNA reads TGTGCCAGCAGTACGACAGGAACCCCTAACTATGGCTACACCTTC. Translation: CASSTTGTPNYGYTF.

This clone was observed a handful of times. V is TRBV9 and J is TRBJ2-5; weak D call: TRBD2 (5 bases). In germline, CDR1 is SGDLS, CDR2 YYNGEE. V was clipped by 4 bases and J by 2 bases, with 9 bases between them. This CDR3 spans 13 amino acids. The CDR3 sequence: CASSRTPQETQYF. The CDR3 DNA follows: TGTGCCAGCAGCCGGACTCCACAAGAGACCCAGTACTTC.

V and J are TRBV6-1 and TRBJ2-2, with D uncertain. Trimming stripped 8 bases from V and 1 base from J, with 8 bases between. This CDR3 contains 13 residues. Germline loops: CDR1 MNHNS, CDR2 SASEGT. The CDR3 DNA reads as TGTGCCAGCGTGTCGGGGAACACCGGGGAGCTGTTTTTT. This codes for CASVSGNTGELFF.

The chain is built from TRBV7-2 and TRBJ2-7; 7 nucleotides align to TRBD2. The junction had 11 bases not matched to a gene; V was cut back by 5 bases and J by 4 bases. Germline assignment: CDR1 SGHTA and CDR2 FQGNSA. This CDR3 spans 15 amino acids. CDR3 sequence: CASSLRGGGQYEQYF. In DNA form, the CDR3 reads TGTGCCAGCAGCCTCCGCGGGGGAGGCCAATACGAGCAGTACTTC.

This clone has a handful of counts. The chain uses TRBV7-2 and TRBJ2-7; D uncertain. This CDR3 spans 13 amino acids. Per germline, CDR1 SGHTA and CDR2 FQGNSA. V was trimmed by 0 bases and J by 2 bases, leaving 5 bases between them. CDR3 residues: CASSLARTYEQYF. CDR3 nucleotides: TGTGCCAGCAGCTTAGCGCGGACCTACGAGCAGTACTTC.

This chain joins TRBV29-1 and TRBJ1-2; the D gene is possibly TRBD1 (5 bases). Trimming shortened V by 1 base and J by 7 bases, and 16 bases separated the two germline ends. This CDR3 comprises 14 residues. Germline V gives CDR1 SQVTM, CDR2 ANQGSEA. In DNA, the CDR3 is TGCAGCGTTGAAGTTAGGGGATACAGAGGTGGCTACACCTTC. Translation gives CSVEVRGYRGGYTF.

V and J are TRBV7-2 and TRBJ2-7, with a weak D call TRBD2 (6 bases). There are 13 residues in the CDR3. Trimming took off 3 bases at V and 4 bases at J, with 10 bases between the two ends. Looked up from germline, CDR1 is SGHTA and CDR2 is FQGNSA. The DNA for the CDR3 is TGTGCCAGCAGCTTTGGGACTCCGTACGAGCAGTACTTC. Protein: CASSFGTPYEQYF.

The rearrangement uses TRBV29-1 and TRBJ1-2, with TRBD1 as a possible D gene (6 bases). The germline V and J ends were trimmed by 5 bases and 4 bases, with 11 bases remaining between them. The CDR3 contains 12 residues. CDR1 and CDR2 (germline): SQVTM, ANQGSEA. CDR3 in amino acids: CSVSGQSYGYTF. Here the CDR3 DNA reads TGCAGCGTTTCAGGACAGTCCTATGGCTACACCTTC.